A selection of T cell receptor beta chains follows, all from one sample in a study of blood T cell repertoires in COVID-19. Sequencing used immunoSEQ multiplex PCR; TCRdb keeps in-frame clones, though not all of them. Found here are over 130,000 clones, almost 85% of them singletons; the top ten hold over 2.5%. The specimen sequenced was peripheral blood. These receptors were obtained from a man in his fifties or sixties with acute or convalescent COVID-19. The CDR3 runs from the conserved cysteine through the conserved F or W.

j_call | cdr3_length | v_call | cdr3_aa
TRBJ2-1 | 13 | TRBV12-5 | CASGLVLGNEQFF
TRBJ2-1 | 14 | TRBV2 | CASSVRDGYNEQFF
TRBJ2-4 | 13 | TRBV3-1/TRBV3-2 | CASSQGQGLGQYF
TRBJ2-6 | 15 | TRBV7-9 | CASRRTGLGANVLTF
TRBJ2-7 | 12 | TRBV7-9 | CASSSTSYEQYF
TRBJ2-6 | 14 | TRBV28 | CASKRGAGANVLTF
TRBJ2-2 | 15 | TRBV30 | CAWSVRGAKTGELFF
TRBJ2-5 | 16 | TRBV3-1/TRBV3-2 | CASSEYASANQETQYF
TRBJ1-1 | 14 | TRBV4-1 | CASSYTTFDTEAFF
TRBJ2-4 | 17 | TRBV4-2 | CASSREGGGAAKNIQYF
TRBJ1-6 | 20 | TRBV2 | CASSEALSAKFFPYNSPLHF
TRBJ1-3 | 14 | TRBV5-1 | CASTQGVGGNTIYF
TRBJ1-6 | 15 | TRBV6-5 | CASSYGQGANSPLHF
TRBJ1-4 | 14 | TRBV15 | CATSRDSTNEKLFF
TRBJ1-3 | 16 | TRBV18 | CASSRANPNSGNTIYF
TRBJ2-7 | 12 | TRBV28 | CASSPFAYEQYF
TRBJ2-1 | 14 | TRBV6-6 | CASSYSWEEREQFF
TRBJ2-1 | 15 | TRBV25-1 | CASGVAGGSYNEQFF
TRBJ1-6 | 11 | TRBV30 | CAWKRGSPLHF
TRBJ1-1 | 13 | TRBV14 | CASSQVAGTEAFF
TRBJ1-4 | 15 | TRBV18 | CASSPNTATNEKLFF
TRBJ2-6 | 17 | TRBV9 | CASSVFFMSSGANVLTF
TRBJ1-6 | 15 | TRBV27 | CASSLNQGAGSPLHF
TRBJ2-1 | 13 | TRBV19 | CASSIPTGNEQFF
TRBJ2-1 | 15 | TRBV7-6 | CASSFVLAGVGEQFF
TRBJ2-5 | 17 | TRBV11-2 | CASSSISRDRADRTQYF
TRBJ1-2 | 11 | TRBV10-3 | CAIAGLRGYTF
TRBJ1-2 | 14 | TRBV6-5 | CASEGQPSDYGYTF
TRBJ1-2 | 14 | TRBV7-9 | CASSGMTGIHGYTF
TRBJ2-7 | 14 | TRBV18 | CASSPLAGRYEQYF
TRBJ2-6 | 15 | TRBV5-4 | CASSFTQAGANVLTF
TRBJ1-1 | 11 | TRBV20-1 | CSASLYTEAFF
TRBJ2-1 | 13 | TRBV7-8 | CASSLGLVNEQFF
TRBJ1-4 | 14 | TRBV19 | CASRTGGAGEKLFF
TRBJ1-6 | 14 | TRBV5-1 | CASSLDREYSPLHF
TRBJ2-1 | 12 | TRBV18 | CASSPENNEQFF
TRBJ1-1 | 13 | TRBV9 | CASSYGGNTEAFF
TRBJ1-2 | 14 | TRBV10-2 | CASSELRQGGTGTF
TRBJ1-6 | 18 | TRBV27 | CASSPTPTGWSVNSPLHF